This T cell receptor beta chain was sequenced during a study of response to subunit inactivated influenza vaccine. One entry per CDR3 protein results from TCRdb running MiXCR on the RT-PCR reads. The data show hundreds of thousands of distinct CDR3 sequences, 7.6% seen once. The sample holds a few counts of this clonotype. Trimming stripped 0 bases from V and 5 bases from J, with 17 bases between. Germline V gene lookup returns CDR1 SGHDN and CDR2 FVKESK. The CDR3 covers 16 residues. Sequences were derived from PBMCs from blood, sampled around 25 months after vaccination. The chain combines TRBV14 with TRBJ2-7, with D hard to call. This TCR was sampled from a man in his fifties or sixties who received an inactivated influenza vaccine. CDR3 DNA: TGTGCCAGCAGCCAAGAAGGTGTTGGCCTCTTAAACGAGCAGTACTTC. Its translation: CASSQEGVGLLNEQYF.